This TCR beta chain is drawn from a study of blood T cell repertoires in COVID-19 (TCRdb year 2020). Notes on the research overall: Samples covering the acute and convalescent phases of COVID-19 were provided by collaborators in the United States, Italy and Spain. The material from the prospective study consisted of cDNA or gDNA derived from T cells, B-cell-depleted T cells, or PBMCs. A freely available public database, intended as a resource for researchers studying the immune response to SARS-CoV-2, is where the repertoires were released. Where available, HLA class I and class II types were obtained from metadata supplied by the sample provider rather than from assay-based typing. The sample metadata nearly always contained a de-identified subject ID, COVID-19 status, age in years and sex. Deeply sampled blood TCRbeta repertoires from subjects exposed to, actively infected with, or recovered from COVID-19 were included in the dataset. Samples were obtained from the ongoing ImmuneRACE study (first 160 participants) and from about 1,300 subjects provided by 6 global collaborators.

TCRbeta CDR3 regions were amplified from genomic DNA by means of the immunoSEQ Assay, a bias-controlled multiplex PCR. In the authors' own workflow: The number of nucleated cells in each sample was estimated by amplification of reference gene primers within the assay. Sequence reads were collapsed and filtered to measure the absolute abundance of every unique TCRbeta CDR3 rearrangement. Productive Simpson clonality was computed per sample as the square root of Simpson's diversity index over productive rearrangements. TCRdb mirrors the immuneACCESS table, restricted to in-frame sequences. Some clones are absent from its copies; in checked studies, under half trace to an unresolved V gene, and the reason for the others is unknown. Clonal size and the V and J genes are those of that table, whereas D and trimming came from the DNA. The sample table shows a few hundred thousand clones, and about 88% are seen once. The ten largest clones take up 4% to 5% of the sample.

Overall study outcomes, separate from this receptor: How much clinical and demographic metadata was included differed by source and by participant, and the metadata was provided uncurated.

The CDR1 and CDR2 encoded by the germline V gene are MNHEY and SVGEGT. Inclusive of the bounding cysteine and phenylalanine, the CDR3 is 15 residues long. The CDR3 DNA has 45 bases and is translated from base 1. At the junction V is shortened by 6 bases and J by 1 base; bases outside the gene matches: 6. For this clone: The target of this receptor is not known. Base quality data are lacking; no much larger clone is found one base away. The same CDR3 arises from other DNA sequences in this sample as well.

Samples from volunteer blood donors who had recovered from COVID-19 were contributed by a second Seattle source. The collaborating institutions used their own protocols to collect whole blood in K2EDTA tubes. For TCRbeta analysis, collaborator samples were shipped as frozen whole blood, as isolated PBMCs, or as DNA extracted from either sample type. This sequence originates from a middle-aged woman who had recovered from COVID-19. The sample comprised peripheral blood. The chain is encoded by TRBV6-2 or TRBV6-3 joined to TRBJ1-5, and 7 bases in between align with TRBD1. The nucleotide sequence is TGTGCCAGCAGCAGACAGGGTAGCAGCAATCAGCCCCAGCATTTT. Its amino acids are CASSRQGSSNQPQHF.